The 21 T cell receptor beta chains listed next were all sequenced from one sample in a study of neoadjuvant anti-PD-1 for oral cavity cancer. Time point in this sample: after neoadjuvant nivolumab, at surgical resection. Data came from immunoSEQ multiplex PCR; TCRdb stores just in-frame clones and leaves some out. This sample has about 15,000 clones, with approximately 35% found just once. Specimen: tumor tissue, collected after nivolumab (anti-PD-1) treatment. These receptors came from a person between 35 and 79 years old with oral cavity squamous cell carcinoma.

The chain has TRBV20-1 and TRBJ1-1; D ambiguous. The germline CDR1 and CDR2 sequences are DFQATT and SNEGSKA (reference sequence). The CDR3 totals 11 residues. DNA of the CDR3: TGCAGGGGAGCCCAGAACACTGAAGCTTTCTTT. It encodes CRGAQNTEAFF.

This clone is labeled as medium-sized. The CDR3 DNA follows: TGCAGCGTTGAGGTGGCTGAAGCTTTCTTT. Its protein product is CSVEVAEAFF. V usage is TRBV29-1 and J usage is TRBJ1-1; D is undetermined. The germline V gene encodes CDR1 SQVTM and CDR2 ANQGSEA. Trimming pared 3 bases from V and 6 bases from J, leaving 5 bases between. The CDR3 consists of 10 residues.

In DNA form, the CDR3 reads TGTGCCAGCAGGATCAGGCAATCGTATAGCAATCAGCCCCAGCATTTT. Its translation: CASRIRQSYSNQPQHF. This sequence joins TRBV28 and TRBJ1-5; unclear D gene. V was shortened by 6 bases and J by 0 bases, with 15 bases between the two germline ends. The CDR3 totals 16 residues. Per the germline V gene, CDR1 is MDHEN and CDR2 is SYDVKM.

This clone was counted a few times. The chain combines TRBV4-3 with TRBJ1-2; D remains unclear. The CDR3 spans 16 residues. The germline CDR1 and CDR2 sequences are LGHNA and YSLEER. With 0 bases removed from V and 0 bases from J, the gap between germline ends came to 11 bases. Written as DNA, the CDR3 is TGCGCCAGCAGCCAAGATTTCGGGCCCGCTAACTATGGCTACACCTTC. Protein sequence: CASSQDFGPANYGYTF.

The gene calls are TRBV18 and TRBJ1-1; D unclear. The CDR3 has 13 residues. Germline loops: CDR1 KGHSH, CDR2 LQKENI. Trimming left V 5 bases short and J 1 base short, with 8 bases between. CDR3 bases: TGTGCCAGCTCAGCCCGGGGGAACACTGAAGCTTTCTTT. Translating gives CASSARGNTEAFF.

In its sample, this clone was seen a few times. The V call is TRBV6-1, the J call TRBJ1-5, with D tentatively TRBD1 (5 bases). The germline V and J ends were trimmed by 0 bases and 11 bases, with 17 bases remaining between them. The germline CDR1 and CDR2 sequences are MNHNS and SASEGT. This CDR3 contains 15 residues. CDR3 region: CASSEAWGGGRAQHF. The CDR3 DNA reads as TGTGCCAGCAGTGAAGCTTGGGGCGGTGGTAGAGCCCAGCATTTT.

By frequency in the sample, this clone is medium-sized. The chain carries TRBV19 and TRBJ2-1; 7 bases map to TRBD1. The CDR3 totals 14 residues. V gave up 6 bases and J gave up 6 bases; unmatched junction bases: 8. Germline V gives CDR1 LNHDA, CDR2 SQIVND (reference sequence). In nucleotides, the CDR3 is TGTGCCAGTAGCCTCGGGACAGCCTCCAATGAGCAGTTCTTC. It encodes CASSLGTASNEQFF.

This clone occurred a few times. The chain uses TRBV19 and TRBJ2-3; 7 bases line up with TRBD1. Trimming cost V 9 bases and J 6 bases; bases outside gene matches: 12. The CDR3 totals 14 residues. Looked up from germline, CDR1 is LNHDA and CDR2 is SQIVND (reference sequence). CDR3 residues: CASRDSSYGDTQYF. The DNA of the CDR3 is TGTGCCAGCAGGGACAGCTCATACGGGGATACGCAGTATTTT.

The rearrangement joins TRBV2 to TRBJ1-4; D unclear. This CDR3 has 14 residues. With 5 bases removed from V and 0 bases from J, the gap between germline ends came to 7 bases. Germline V lookup: CDR1 SNHLY, CDR2 FYNNEI. CDR3 protein: CASSWFATNEKLFF. CDR3 sequence (DNA): TGTGCCAGCAGTTGGTTTGCAACTAATGAAAAACTGTTTTTT.

This clone has just a few counts. The chain carries TRBV10-3 and TRBJ1-6; D remains ambiguous. CDR1 ENHRY and CDR2 SYGVKD come from the germline V gene. V dropped 9 bases and J dropped 4 bases, with 13 bases sitting between them. The CDR3 loop spans 14 amino acids. CDR3 loop: CAIQQVMYNSPLHF. In nucleotides, the CDR3 is TGTGCCATACAACAAGTCATGTATAATTCACCCCTCCACTTT.

This clone was seen only a few times. The chain employs TRBV5-5 and TRBJ1-2; D is ambiguous. The ends were cut back, 4 bases at V and 5 bases at J, with 15 bases in the middle. The V gene's germline CDR1 is SGHKS and CDR2 YYEKEE (reference sequence). The CDR3 contains 14 residues. The CDR3 sequence is CASSREVGQYGYTF. CDR3 coding DNA: TGTGCCAGCAGCCGTGAAGTCGGGCAGTATGGCTACACCTTC.

V gene TRBV5-4 combines with J gene TRBJ1-2, with D possibly being TRBD1 (5 bases). The CDR3 has 16 amino acids. Looked up from germline, CDR1 is SGHNT and CDR2 is YYREEE (reference sequence). The V gene lost 0 bases and the J gene lost 2 bases, with 14 bases spanning the gap. The CDR3 region is CASSLAGAGTNYGYTF. CDR3 nucleotides: TGTGCCAGCAGCTTGGCTGGGGCGGGCACCAACTATGGCTACACCTTC.

By proportion, this clone is medium-sized (0.01 to 0.1%). The V gene is TRBV2, the J gene TRBJ2-7, with D maybe TRBD1 (6 bases). V dropped 2 bases and J dropped 11 bases, with 19 bases sitting between them. From germline, CDR1 is SNHLY and CDR2 FYNNEI. CDR3 size: 14 residues. This chain's CDR3 is CASSETRQGRKEYF. The CDR3 DNA reads as TGTGCCAGCAGTGAAACGAGGCAGGGGCGAAAGGAGTACTTC.

The chain combines TRBV28 with TRBJ2-7; TRBD1 matches at 7 bases. The CDR3 sequence is 13 residues long. V shed 8 bases and J 2 bases; nucleotides not matched to a gene: 6. CDR1 is MDHEN and CDR2 is SYDVKM in the germline V gene. The CDR3 protein is CASVDRAAYEQYF. The DNA for the CDR3 is TGTGCCAGCGTCGACAGGGCGGCCTACGAGCAGTACTTC.

The chain's CDR3 is CASSRTVPNTEAFF. The CDR3 DNA is TGTGCCAGCTCGAGGACAGTCCCGAACACTGAAGCTTTCTTT. The V call is TRBV5-4, the J call TRBJ1-1; D is perhaps TRBD1 (6 bases). The V gene lost 7 bases and the J gene lost 1 base, with 14 bases spanning the gap. This CDR3 comprises 14 residues. Germline CDR1 is SGHNT and CDR2 is YYREEE (reference sequence).

This sequence joins TRBV11-2 and TRBJ1-2; 7 bases map to TRBD1. Germline loops: CDR1 SGHAT, CDR2 FQNNGV. CDR3 size: 15 residues. V shed 3 bases, J shed 8 bases, and the junction held 12 bases outside the gene matches. As DNA, the CDR3 is TGTGCCAGCAGCTTTTACGGACAGGCCGAGAGAGGCTACACCTTC. This codes for CASSFYGQAERGYTF. The whole variable domain, remainder taken from reference TRBV11-2 and TRBJ1-2, is EAGVAQSPRYKIIEKRQSVAFWCNPISGHATLYWYQQILGQGPKLLIQFQNNGVVDDSQLPKDRFSAERLKGVDSTLKIQPAKLEDSAVYLCASSFYGQAERGYTFGSGTRLTVV.

In DNA form, the CDR3 reads TGTGCCACCAGCAGACCCGGGACAGTGAACACCGGGGAGCTGTTTTTT. This codes for CATSRPGTVNTGELFF. This rearrangement joins TRBV15 to TRBJ2-2; 7 positions match TRBD1. J gave up 1 base and V 2 bases, and 4 bases lay outside the gene matches. The CDR3 spans 16 residues. The germline V gene has CDR1 LNHNV and CDR2 YYDKDF (reference sequence).

This clone has only a few counts. The chain combines TRBV7-9 with TRBJ2-5; TRBD1 aligns across 10 bases. The CDR3 is 14 amino acids. The ends lost 4 bases at V and 4 bases at J; junction bases unmatched: 3. Germline-derived CDR1 and CDR2 are SEHNR and FQNEAQ (reference sequence). In nucleotides, the CDR3 is TGTGCCAGCAGCTCGACAGGGGGCGTAGAGACCCAGTACTTC. Protein: CASSSTGGVETQYF.

This clone has more than one count but fewer than ten. The chain uses TRBV19 and TRBJ2-5; TRBD1 matches at 7 bases. Germline lookup yields CDR1 LNHDA and CDR2 SQIVND (reference sequence). The CDR3 extends over 13 amino acids. V shed 6 bases, J shed 0 bases, and the junction held 1 base outside the gene matches. The CDR3 sequence is CASRGTDQETQYF. CDR3 coding DNA: TGTGCCAGTAGGGGGACAGACCAAGAGACCCAGTACTTC. The full variable domain, its missing parts supplied by reference TRBV19 and TRBJ2-5, is DGGITQSPKYLFRKEGQNVTLSCEQNLNHDAMYWYRQDPGQGLRLIYYSQIVNDFQKGDIAEGYSVSREKKESFPLTVTSAQKNPTAFYLCASRGTDQETQYFGPGTRLLVL.

The rearrangement links TRBV11-2 to TRBJ2-2; D remains ambiguous. Trimming cost V 0 bases and J 2 bases, with 7 bases left between them. Per the germline V gene, CDR1 is SGHAT and CDR2 is FQNNGV. CDR3 size: 15 residues. The CDR3 DNA is TGTGCCAGCAGCTTAGAGTGGGGTAACACCGGGGAGCTGTTTTTT. This sequence encodes CASSLEWGNTGELFF.

The sample holds a few counts of this clone. The CDR3 coding sequence is TGTGCCAGCAGCTTATCGCCATTCAATGAAAAACTGTTTTTT. Its translation: CASSLSPFNEKLFF. The rearrangement links TRBV7-7 to TRBJ1-4; unclear D gene. The CDR3 spans 14 residues. The V end was cut by 2 bases, the J end by 5 bases, with 9 bases between. Germline V gene lookup returns CDR1 SSHAT and CDR2 FNYEAQ (reference sequence).